This TCR beta chain was captured by sequencing in a study of Graves' ophthalmopathy and Graves' hyperthyroidism. CDR3 regions of TCR beta were amplified from RNA transcripts. First-round RT-PCR relied on HTBI primers, and a second-round multiplex PCR came next. TCRdb reanalysed the multiplex PCR reads using MiXCR and keeps one entry per CDR3 protein. The sample carries 150,000 to 200,000 distinct CDR3 sequences, roughly two fifths recorded once. Trimming took 0 bases from V and 2 from J, leaving 13 bases between them. Germline-derived CDR1 and CDR2 are MNHEY and SMNVEV (reference sequence). This CDR3 spans 16 amino acids.

Sequences were obtained from peripheral blood. This chain connects TRBV27 to TRBJ1-2, with D uncertain. This clonotype was sampled from a man aged 25-40 years with Graves' ophthalmopathy. In DNA form, the CDR3 reads TGTGCCAGCAGTTTATCTGGGCTTGACGGAAACTATGGCTACACCTTC. Translation: CASSLSGLDGNYGYTF.